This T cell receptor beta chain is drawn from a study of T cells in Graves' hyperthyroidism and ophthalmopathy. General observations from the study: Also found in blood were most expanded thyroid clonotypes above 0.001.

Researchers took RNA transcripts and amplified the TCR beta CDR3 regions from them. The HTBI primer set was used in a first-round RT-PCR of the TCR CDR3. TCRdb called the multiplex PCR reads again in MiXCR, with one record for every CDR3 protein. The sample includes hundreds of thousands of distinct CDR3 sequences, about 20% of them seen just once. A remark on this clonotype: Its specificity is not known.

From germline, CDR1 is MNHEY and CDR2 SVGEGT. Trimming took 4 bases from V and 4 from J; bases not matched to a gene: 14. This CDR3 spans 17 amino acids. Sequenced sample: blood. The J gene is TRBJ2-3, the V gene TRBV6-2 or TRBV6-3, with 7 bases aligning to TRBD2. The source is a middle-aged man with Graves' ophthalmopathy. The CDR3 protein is CASSWYTGGVVADTQYF. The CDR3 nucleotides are TGTGCCAGCAGTTGGTATACGGGAGGTGTTGTGGCAGATACGCAGTATTTT.